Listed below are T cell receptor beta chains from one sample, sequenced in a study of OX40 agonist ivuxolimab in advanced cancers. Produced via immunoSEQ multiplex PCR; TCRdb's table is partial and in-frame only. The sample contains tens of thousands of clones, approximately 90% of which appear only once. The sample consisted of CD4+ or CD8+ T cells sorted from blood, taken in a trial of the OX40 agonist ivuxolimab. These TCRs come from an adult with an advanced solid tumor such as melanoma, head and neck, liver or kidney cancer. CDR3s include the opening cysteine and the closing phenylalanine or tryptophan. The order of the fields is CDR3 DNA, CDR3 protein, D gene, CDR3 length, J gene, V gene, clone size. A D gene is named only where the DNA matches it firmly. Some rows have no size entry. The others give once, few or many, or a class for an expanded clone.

TGTGCCAGCAGTTTAAAGCCCTCTGGGTATAGCAATCAGCCCCAGCATTTT | CASSLKPSGYSNQPQHF | - | 17 | TRBJ1-5 | TRBV28 | -
TGCAGCGTTGAAAGCGCGGCTAGCGGCTCCTACGAGCAGTACTTC | CSVESAASGSYEQYF | TRBD2 | 15 | TRBJ2-7 | TRBV29-1 | once
TGTGCCAGCAGCGCCGGCCTTCCAGGGGGCTTAAATAATGAGCAGTTCTTC | CASSAGLPGGLNNEQFF | TRBD1 | 17 | TRBJ2-1 | TRBV9 | -
TGTGCCAGCAGCTTCGGCCTGGAGACCCAGTACTTC | CASSFGLETQYF | - | 12 | TRBJ2-5 | TRBV11-2 | -
TGTGCCAGCAGCTTAGGAGTGACCTACGAGCAGTACTTC | CASSLGVTYEQYF | - | 13 | TRBJ2-7 | TRBV7-2 | -
TGCGCCAGCAGTCAGACAGGGGGTACCTACGAGCAGTACTTC | CASSQTGGTYEQYF | TRBD1 | 14 | TRBJ2-7 | TRBV23-1 | -
TGCGCCAGCAGCTTGAGCAGGCCCCCGTCCTATGGCTACACCTTC | CASSLSRPPSYGYTF | - | 15 | TRBJ1-2 | TRBV5-1 | -
TGCAGCGTTTTACAAGATACGCAGTATTTT | CSVLQDTQYF | - | 10 | TRBJ2-3 | TRBV29-1 | -
TGTGCCAGCAGCTCAGAGGCACAGGGCGATTACAATGAGCAGTTCTTC | CASSSEAQGDYNEQFF | - | 16 | TRBJ2-1 | TRBV7-8 | once
TGTGCCAGCAGTGTGGAGGGTAGCACAGATACGCAGTATTTT | CASSVEGSTDTQYF | - | 14 | TRBJ2-3 | TRBV6-1 | -
TGTGCCAGCAGCGAATACCTCTCCTCTGGAAACACCATATATTTT | CASSEYLSSGNTIYF | - | 15 | TRBJ1-3 | TRBV27 | -
TGTGCCACCAGCAGAGGCACGGCTTCTAGCACAGATACGCAGTATTTT | CATSRGTASSTDTQYF | - | 16 | TRBJ2-3 | TRBV15 | -
TGTGCCAGCACATTAGCGGGGCACGGCGGGGAGACCCAGTACTTC | CASTLAGHGGETQYF | TRBD2 | 15 | TRBJ2-5 | TRBV9 | -